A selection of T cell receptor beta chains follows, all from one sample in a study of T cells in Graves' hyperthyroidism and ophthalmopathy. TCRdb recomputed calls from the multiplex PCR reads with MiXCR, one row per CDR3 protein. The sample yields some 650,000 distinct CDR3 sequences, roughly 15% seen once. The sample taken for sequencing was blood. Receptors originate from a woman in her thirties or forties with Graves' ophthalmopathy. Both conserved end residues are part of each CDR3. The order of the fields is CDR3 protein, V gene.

CDR3 protein: CASSQRGISYNEQFF; V gene: TRBV3-1
CDR3 protein: CASSFWGQVNNEQFF; V gene: TRBV12-3/TRBV12-4
CDR3 protein: CASSLATGRAYEQYF; V gene: TRBV7-9
CDR3 protein: CASSQDGRWSYTF; V gene: TRBV4-1
CDR3 protein: CASSPRGQGYSGNTIYF; V gene: TRBV3-1
CDR3 protein: CATSPMRSPGSPLHF; V gene: TRBV15
CDR3 protein: CARGSSGGLNGDTQYF; V gene: TRBV30
CDR3 protein: CASSPAAGASVDTQYF; V gene: TRBV11-3
CDR3 protein: CASSSPGETGGSYNEQFF; V gene: TRBV6-5
CDR3 protein: CASALAGATDTQYF; V gene: TRBV2
CDR3 protein: CASRLSGETQYF; V gene: TRBV28
CDR3 protein: CVSSPQKGSQPQHF; V gene: TRBV18
CDR3 protein: CASSRVGWNEKLFF; V gene: TRBV11-2
CDR3 protein: CATSAGTGYTEAFF; V gene: TRBV24-1
CDR3 protein: CATSRVGQGSTSGMNNEQFF; V gene: TRBV15
CDR3 protein: CASSTGLVDTQYF; V gene: TRBV2
CDR3 protein: CASRPGLAGVVFF; V gene: TRBV27
CDR3 protein: CASSLGTGESEKLFF; V gene: TRBV5-1
CDR3 protein: CSASTRAGWVNEQFF; V gene: TRBV20-1
CDR3 protein: CATSAHPGGGLFF; V gene: TRBV24-1
CDR3 protein: CASSTGSGYGYTF; V gene: TRBV11-1
CDR3 protein: CASSLGVWNTEAFF; V gene: TRBV6-1
CDR3 protein: CSVKGTGTAGELFF; V gene: TRBV29-1
CDR3 protein: CASSVVVTDTQYF; V gene: TRBV9
CDR3 protein: CASSEEAISRETQYF; V gene: TRBV2
CDR3 protein: CASRTGGITYEQYF; V gene: TRBV11-2
CDR3 protein: CASSPADGGDEQFF; V gene: TRBV18
CDR3 protein: CSVVEGDSSHYEQYF; V gene: TRBV29-1
CDR3 protein: CASSLAQGPQYF; V gene: TRBV12-3/TRBV12-4